This is a list of T cell receptor beta chains from one sample in a study of blood T cell repertoires in COVID-19. Sequencing was performed with immunoSEQ multiplex PCR; in TCRdb, only in-frame clones are kept and a portion is missing. Of 200,000 to 250,000 clones in the sample, roughly nine tenths were seen once. Material: peripheral blood. The receptors were sampled from a man aged 35-49 years with active or convalescent COVID-19. Both conserved end residues are part of each CDR3. The D gene is left open where the match is weak. Clone size is stated in some rows and not others, as once, few, many or a class when expanded.

V gene	J gene	D gene	clone size	CDR3 DNA	CDR3 protein
TRBV28	TRBJ1-5	-	-	TGTGCCAGCAGTGTCCCGCCAGTTCAGCCCCAGCATTTT	CASSVPPVQPQHF
TRBV28	TRBJ1-1	-	once	TGTGCCAGCAGTTTCCAGGGGTTTTACGACACTGAAGCTTTCTTT	CASSFQGFYDTEAFF
TRBV6-5	TRBJ2-2	-	-	TGTGCCAGCGACCGGGCAGGGACCGGGGAGCTGTTTTTT	CASDRAGTGELFF
TRBV7-9	TRBJ2-3	TRBD1	-	TGTGCCAGCAGCCCAGGGACAGGGAGCACAGATACGCAGTATTTT	CASSPGTGSTDTQYF
TRBV5-6	TRBJ1-1	-	-	TGTGCCAGCAGCTTGGAGGAGGTTTCTGGGAACACTGAAGCTTTCTTT	CASSLEEVSGNTEAFF
TRBV28	TRBJ1-1	-	-	TGTGCCAGCACCCTTGGCGCGGGACCGCCTATGAACACTGAAGCTTTCTTT	CASTLGAGPPMNTEAFF
TRBV27	TRBJ2-7	TRBD1	-	TGTGCCAGCAGCTACGCCGGGACAGGGTTCTACGAGCAGTACTTC	CASSYAGTGFYEQYF
TRBV27	TRBJ2-7	-	-	TGTGCCAGCAGTTGGTCAGGGTCAGCCTACGAGCAGTACTTC	CASSWSGSAYEQYF
TRBV2	TRBJ2-7	-	-	TGTGCCAGCAACAGGGCCTACGAGCAGTACTTC	CASNRAYEQYF
TRBV5-1	TRBJ1-5	TRBD1	-	TGCGCCAGCAGCTTGACGACAGGGGAGGCCAATCAGCCCCAGCATTTT	CASSLTTGEANQPQHF
TRBV5-4	TRBJ1-1	TRBD1	-	TGTGCCAGCAGCAGGACTAGAGGGACAGGGAACACTGAAGCTTTCTTT	CASSRTRGTGNTEAFF
TRBV5-1	TRBJ1-1	TRBD1	-	TGCGCCAGCAACGACAGGGCTAACACTGAAGCTTTCTTT	CASNDRANTEAFF
TRBV7-9	TRBJ1-4	-	-	TGTGCCAGCAGCTTGCTTCCTGAGAAACTGTTTTTT	CASSLLPEKLFF
TRBV2	TRBJ2-3	-	-	TGTGCCAGCAGTGAACACGAGGGAGATACGCAGTATTTT	CASSEHEGDTQYF
TRBV11-2	TRBJ1-1	-	-	TGTGCCAGCAGCCTGGGGGGGGCGAACACTGAAGCTTTCTTT	CASSLGGANTEAFF
TRBV6-5	TRBJ1-3	-	few	TGTGCCAGCAGCCCCGACGGGAACTCTGGAAACACCATATATTTT	CASSPDGNSGNTIYF
TRBV4-2	TRBJ2-4	TRBD2	-	TGTGCCAGCAGCCAAGTACTAGCGGGAGGGCCATCGGACATTCAGTACTTC	CASSQVLAGGPSDIQYF
TRBV27	TRBJ1-2	TRBD1	-	TGTGCCACCCGGGACAGCCTTAACTATGGCTACACCTTC	CATRDSLNYGYTF
TRBV28	TRBJ1-4	-	-	TGTGCCAGCAGTTTAGAAGGAGGAACTAATGAAAAACTGTTTTTT	CASSLEGGTNEKLFF
TRBV29-1	TRBJ2-7	TRBD2	once	TGCAGCGTATTCGGACTAGCGGGTAGCTCCTACGAGCAGTACTTC	CSVFGLAGSSYEQYF
TRBV15	TRBJ1-2	TRBD1	few	TGTGCCACCAGCAGTCCCCTGGACAGGGTGGGAGATGGCTACACCTTC	CATSSPLDRVGDGYTF
TRBV15	TRBJ1-1	-	-	TGTGCCACCAGAGCAGGGAAGCAATACACTGAAGCTTTCTTT	CATRAGKQYTEAFF
TRBV11-2	TRBJ1-5	-	-	TGTGCCAGCAGCGGACGGGGAGCCAATCAGCCCCAGCATTTT	CASSGRGANQPQHF
TRBV7-9	TRBJ2-7	-	-	TGTGCCAGCAGCTTAACTGCGGGGTCCGTATACGAGCAGTACTTC	CASSLTAGSVYEQYF
TRBV24-1	TRBJ2-1	-	-	TGTGCCACCAGTGACCGGCACCGACAGGGGGGTACTAGCGGGACAGGGCCGGCCTACAATGAGCAGTTCTTC	CATSDRHRQGGTSGTGPAYNEQFF
TRBV3-1/TRBV3-2	TRBJ2-3	TRBD2	-	TGTGCCAGCAGCCAAGATATTAGGCTAGCGGGAACAGATACGCAGTATTTT	CASSQDIRLAGTDTQYF
TRBV7-9	TRBJ1-2	-	-	TGTGCCAGCAGCTACCGACAGACGTTTAACTATGGCTACACCTTC	CASSYRQTFNYGYTF
TRBV30	TRBJ1-6	TRBD1	-	TGTGCCTGGAGTCGACAGGGGAAAGGCTCACCCCTCCACTTT	CAWSRQGKGSPLHF
TRBV27	TRBJ1-2	-	-	TGTGCCAGCAGTTTAACTTCCGACAGTTATAACTATGGCTACACCTTC	CASSLTSDSYNYGYTF
TRBV20-1	TRBJ2-1	-	-	TGCAGTGCTAGGGAGAATGAGCAGTTCTTC	CSARENEQFF
TRBV28	TRBJ1-5	-	-	TGTGCCAGCAGTACCGGGGGGGGCAATCAGCCCCAGCATTTT	CASSTGGGNQPQHF
TRBV19	TRBJ2-2	-	few	TGTGCCAGTAGTATAGGGGCAGTAAAGGGGACCGGGGAGCTGTTTTTT	CASSIGAVKGTGELFF
TRBV10-1	TRBJ1-1	-	-	TGCGCCAGCCGAGGACCCACGGGGACTGAAGCTTTCTTT	CASRGPTGTEAFF
TRBV27	TRBJ2-5	-	-	TGTGCCAGCAGTTCCCCGAGCGGTTTCCAAGAGACCCAGTACTTC	CASSSPSGFQETQYF
TRBV18	TRBJ1-3	-	-	TGTGCCAGCTCAGCGACAGCCCATCACTCTGGAAACACCATATATTTT	CASSATAHHSGNTIYF
TRBV29-1	TRBJ1-1	TRBD1	-	TGCAGCGTTGAAGATCAGGGGGCCGGGGCTGAAGCTTTCTTT	CSVEDQGAGAEAFF
TRBV10-3	TRBJ2-7	TRBD1	once	TGTGCCATCAGGGACGACAGGGGGCCGGACGAGCAGTACTTC	CAIRDDRGPDEQYF
TRBV11-2	TRBJ2-6	TRBD1	-	TGTGCCAGCAGCTTAAGGGACAGGGGCTCAGCCGGGGCCAACGTCCTGACTTTC	CASSLRDRGSAGANVLTF
TRBV11-2	TRBJ1-1	TRBD1	-	TGTGCCAGCAGCTTAGGGACAGGGGCTGAAGCTTTCTTT	CASSLGTGAEAFF
TRBV9	TRBJ2-7	-	-	TGTGCCAGCAGCGTAGATCCCGGGGGAAGCGAGCAGTACTTC	CASSVDPGGSEQYF
TRBV7-2	TRBJ1-2	-	-	TGTGCCAGCAGCCCCACAGGGACTAGGGGCTACACCTTC	CASSPTGTRGYTF